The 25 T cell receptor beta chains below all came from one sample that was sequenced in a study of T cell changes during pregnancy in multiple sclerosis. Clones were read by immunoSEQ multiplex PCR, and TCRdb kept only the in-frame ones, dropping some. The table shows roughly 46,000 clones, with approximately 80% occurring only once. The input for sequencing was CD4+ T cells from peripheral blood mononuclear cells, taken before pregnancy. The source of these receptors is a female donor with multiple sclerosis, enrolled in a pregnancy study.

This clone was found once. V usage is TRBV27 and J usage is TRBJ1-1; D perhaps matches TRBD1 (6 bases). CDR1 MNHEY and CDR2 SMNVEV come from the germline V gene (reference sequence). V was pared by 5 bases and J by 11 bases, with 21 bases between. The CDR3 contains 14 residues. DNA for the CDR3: TGTGCCAGCAGTCTACAGGGCTTTGAACGGTTCGCTTTCTTT. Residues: CASSLQGFERFAFF.

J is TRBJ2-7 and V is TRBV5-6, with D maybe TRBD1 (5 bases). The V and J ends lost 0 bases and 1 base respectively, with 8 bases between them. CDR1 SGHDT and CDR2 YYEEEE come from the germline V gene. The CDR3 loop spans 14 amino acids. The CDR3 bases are TGTGCCAGCAGCTTGGTCCCAGGGTCCTACGAGCAGTACTTC. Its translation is CASSLVPGSYEQYF.

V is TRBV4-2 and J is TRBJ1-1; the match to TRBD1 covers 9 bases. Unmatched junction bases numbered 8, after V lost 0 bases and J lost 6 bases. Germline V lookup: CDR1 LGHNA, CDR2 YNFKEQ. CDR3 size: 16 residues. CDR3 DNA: TGTGCCAGCAGCCAAGACGGGGACAGGGTCTTCGCTGAAGCTTTCTTT. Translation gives CASSQDGDRVFAEAFF.

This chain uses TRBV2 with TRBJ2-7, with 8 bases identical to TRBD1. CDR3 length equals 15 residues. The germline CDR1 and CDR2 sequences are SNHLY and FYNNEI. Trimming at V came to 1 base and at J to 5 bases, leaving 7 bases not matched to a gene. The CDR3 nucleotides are TGTGCCAGCAGTGAAGGTCGTGCAGGGGGCAACGAGCAGTACTTC. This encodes CASSEGRAGGNEQYF.

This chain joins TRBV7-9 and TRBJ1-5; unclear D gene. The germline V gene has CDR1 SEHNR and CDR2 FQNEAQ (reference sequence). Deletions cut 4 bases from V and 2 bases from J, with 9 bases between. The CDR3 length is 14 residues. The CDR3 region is CASSSLAGNQPQHF. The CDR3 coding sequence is TGTGCCAGCAGCTCCCTGGCAGGCAATCAGCCCCAGCATTTT.

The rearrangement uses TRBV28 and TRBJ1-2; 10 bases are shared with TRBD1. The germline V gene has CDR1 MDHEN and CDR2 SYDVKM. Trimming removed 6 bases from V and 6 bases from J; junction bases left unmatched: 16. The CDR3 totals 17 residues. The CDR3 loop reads CASRLSGDRGLIDGYTF. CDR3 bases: TGTGCCAGCAGACTTAGTGGGGACAGGGGTTTAATAGATGGCTACACCTTC.

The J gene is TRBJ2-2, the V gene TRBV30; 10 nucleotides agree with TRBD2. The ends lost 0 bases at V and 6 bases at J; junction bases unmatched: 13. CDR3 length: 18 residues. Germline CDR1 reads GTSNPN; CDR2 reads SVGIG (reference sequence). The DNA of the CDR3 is TGTGCCTGGAGTGTAACAAGGTCTAGCGGGGGTCAGGCCGGGGAGCTGTTTTTT. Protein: CAWSVTRSSGGQAGELFF.

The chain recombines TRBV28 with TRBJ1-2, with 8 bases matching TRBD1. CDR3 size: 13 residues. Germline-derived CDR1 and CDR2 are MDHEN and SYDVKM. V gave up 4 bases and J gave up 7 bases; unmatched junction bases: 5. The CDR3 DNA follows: TGTGCCAGCAGTTCGGGACAGGAGGTTGGCTACACCTTC. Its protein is CASSSGQEVGYTF.

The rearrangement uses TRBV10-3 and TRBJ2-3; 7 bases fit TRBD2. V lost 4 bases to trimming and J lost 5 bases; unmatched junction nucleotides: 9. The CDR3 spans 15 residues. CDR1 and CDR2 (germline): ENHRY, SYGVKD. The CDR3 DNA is TGTGCCATCAGTGTTGTGGCTAGCGGAGTAGATACGCAGTATTTT. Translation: CAISVVASGVDTQYF.

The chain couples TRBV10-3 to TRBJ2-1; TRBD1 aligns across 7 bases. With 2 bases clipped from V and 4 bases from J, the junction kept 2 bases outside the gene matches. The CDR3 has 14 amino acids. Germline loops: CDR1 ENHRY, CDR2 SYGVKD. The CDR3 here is CAISEATGYNEQFF. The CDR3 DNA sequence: TGTGCCATCAGTGAGGCGACAGGGTACAATGAGCAGTTCTTC.

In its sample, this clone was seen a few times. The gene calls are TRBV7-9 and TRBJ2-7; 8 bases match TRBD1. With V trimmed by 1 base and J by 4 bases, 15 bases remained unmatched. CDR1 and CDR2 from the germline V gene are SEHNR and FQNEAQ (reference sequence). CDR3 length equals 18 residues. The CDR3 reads CASSLVRGQRKSSYEQYF. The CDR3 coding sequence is TGTGCCAGCAGCTTAGTCAGGGGGCAAAGAAAATCATCATACGAGCAGTACTTC.

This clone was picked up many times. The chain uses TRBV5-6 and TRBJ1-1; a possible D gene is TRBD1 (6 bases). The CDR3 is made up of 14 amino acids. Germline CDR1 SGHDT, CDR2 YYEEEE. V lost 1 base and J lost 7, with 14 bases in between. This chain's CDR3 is CASSLSGGTYEAFF. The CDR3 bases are TGTGCCAGCAGCTTGTCGGGGGGCACCTATGAAGCTTTCTTT.

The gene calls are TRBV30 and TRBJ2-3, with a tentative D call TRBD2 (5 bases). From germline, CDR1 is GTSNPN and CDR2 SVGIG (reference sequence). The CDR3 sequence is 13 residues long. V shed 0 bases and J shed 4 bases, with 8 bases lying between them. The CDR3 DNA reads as TGTGCCTGGAGTGTACTGGGAGCAGATACGCAGTATTTT. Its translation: CAWSVLGADTQYF.

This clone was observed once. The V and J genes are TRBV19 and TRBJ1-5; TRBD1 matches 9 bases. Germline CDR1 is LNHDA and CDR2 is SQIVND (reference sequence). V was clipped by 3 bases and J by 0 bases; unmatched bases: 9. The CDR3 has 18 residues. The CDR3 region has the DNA TGTGCCAGTAGTATCCCGGACAGGGGAAGAGATAGCAATCAGCCCCAGCATTTT. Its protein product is CASSIPDRGRDSNQPQHF.

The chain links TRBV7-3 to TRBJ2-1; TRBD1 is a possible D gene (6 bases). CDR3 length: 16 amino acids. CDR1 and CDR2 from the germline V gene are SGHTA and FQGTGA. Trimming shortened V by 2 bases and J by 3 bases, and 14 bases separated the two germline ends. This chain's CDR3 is CASSLRPGHGYNEQFF. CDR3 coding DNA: TGTGCCAGCAGCTTACGGCCGGGACACGGCTACAATGAGCAGTTCTTC.

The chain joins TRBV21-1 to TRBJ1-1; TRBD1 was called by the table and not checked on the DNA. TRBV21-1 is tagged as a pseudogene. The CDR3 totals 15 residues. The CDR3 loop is CASSKGGQWNTEAFF. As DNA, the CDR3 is TGTGCCAGCAGCAAGGGGGGACAGTGGAACACTGAAGCTTTCTTT.

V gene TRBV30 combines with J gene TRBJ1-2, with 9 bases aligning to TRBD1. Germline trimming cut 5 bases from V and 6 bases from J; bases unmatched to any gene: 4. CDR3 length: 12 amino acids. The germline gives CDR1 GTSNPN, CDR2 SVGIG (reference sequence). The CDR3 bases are TGTGCCTGGTTACAGGGGGCCGATGGCTACACCTTC. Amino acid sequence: CAWLQGADGYTF.

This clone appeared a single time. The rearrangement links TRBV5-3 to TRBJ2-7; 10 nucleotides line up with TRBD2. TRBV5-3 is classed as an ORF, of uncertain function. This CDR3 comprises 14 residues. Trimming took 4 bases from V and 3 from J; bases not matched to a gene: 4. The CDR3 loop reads CARSVPSGSYEQYF. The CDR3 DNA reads TGTGCCAGAAGCGTCCCTAGCGGGAGCTACGAGCAGTACTTC.

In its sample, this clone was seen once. CDR3 in amino acids: CASSLKLAGGLDTQYF. The CDR3, as DNA: TGTGCCAGCAGCCTAAAACTAGCGGGGGGGCTGGATACGCAGTATTTT. The chain combines TRBV7-2 with TRBJ2-3; 13 positions match TRBD2. The V and J ends lost 5 bases and 6 bases, in that order; junction bases with no gene match: 8. The germline gives CDR1 SGHTA, CDR2 FQGNSA. The CDR3 is 16 amino acids.

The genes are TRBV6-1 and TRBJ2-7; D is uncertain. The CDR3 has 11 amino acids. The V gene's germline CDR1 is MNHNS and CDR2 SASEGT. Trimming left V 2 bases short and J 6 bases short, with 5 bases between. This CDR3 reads CASSELSEQYF. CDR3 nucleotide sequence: TGTGCCAGCAGTGAATTGAGCGAGCAGTACTTC.

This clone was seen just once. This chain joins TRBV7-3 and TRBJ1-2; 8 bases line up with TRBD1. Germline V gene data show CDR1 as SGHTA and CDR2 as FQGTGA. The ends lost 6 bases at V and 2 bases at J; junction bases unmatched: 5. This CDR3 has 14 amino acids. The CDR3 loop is CASSATGANYGYTF. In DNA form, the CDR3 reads TGTGCCAGCAGTGCGACAGGGGCGAACTATGGCTACACCTTC.

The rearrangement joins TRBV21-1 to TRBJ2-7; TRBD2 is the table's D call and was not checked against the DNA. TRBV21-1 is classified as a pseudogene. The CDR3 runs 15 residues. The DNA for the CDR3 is TGTGCCAGCAGCTCCCCGGGGGGGGACACCTACGAGCAGTACTTC. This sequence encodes CASSSPGGDTYEQYF.

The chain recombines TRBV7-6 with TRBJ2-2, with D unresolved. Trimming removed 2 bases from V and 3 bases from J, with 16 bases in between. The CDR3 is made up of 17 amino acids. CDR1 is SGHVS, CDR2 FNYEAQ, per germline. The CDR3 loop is CASSLLSGSYDTGELFF. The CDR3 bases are TGTGCCAGCAGCTTATTGTCTGGCAGTTACGACACCGGGGAGCTGTTTTTT.

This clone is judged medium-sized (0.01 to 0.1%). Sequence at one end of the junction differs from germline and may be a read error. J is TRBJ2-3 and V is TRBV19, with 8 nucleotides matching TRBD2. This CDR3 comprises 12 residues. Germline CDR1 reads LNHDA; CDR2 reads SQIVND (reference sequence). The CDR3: CASRIAGDTQYF. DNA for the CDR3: TGTGCCAGTAGAATAGCGGGGGATACGCAGTATTTT.

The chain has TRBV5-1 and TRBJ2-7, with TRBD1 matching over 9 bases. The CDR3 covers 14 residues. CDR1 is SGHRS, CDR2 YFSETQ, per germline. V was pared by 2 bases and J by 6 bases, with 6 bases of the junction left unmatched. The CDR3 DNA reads TGCGCCAGCAGCTTTAGGGACAGGGTTTTCGAGCAGTACTTC. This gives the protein CASSFRDRVFEQYF.